This TCR beta chain was documented in a study of cytomegalovirus exposure and HLA in healthy donors (dated by TCRdb to about 2017). Turning to the overall study: In an earlier analysis of roughly 500 of the donors, 250 to 300 Gb of sequence data and some 120 million unique TCR beta sequences from about 190 million T cells were reported. About 280 gigabases of sequencing data and around 88 million unique TCR sequences made up an early release that covered some 640 HLA-typed donors. Of the 300 to 500 genotyped donors, less than 85% were placed in the genetic ancestry cluster associated with self-reported Caucasian donors. The study aimed to test whether cataloging public T cell receptors could reveal signatures of past pathogen exposure. The study used immunosequencing to profile the T cell repertoires of 670 or so subjects and linked those repertoires to cytomegalovirus serostatus. In addition to the first cohort of about 650 subjects, a separate validation cohort of approximately 130 different subjects was used. High-throughput TCR immunosequencing, statistical association of individual TCRs with disease status, and machine learning were combined to predict cytomegalovirus infection status. To study patterns of TCR occurrence, a later analysis re-analyzed previously published TCR beta repertoires from 650 to 750 donors and added high-resolution HLA genotyping. Rather than using new phenotypic data, the later analysis identified candidate immune exposures from TCR beta sequences and from how often those sequences occurred across donors. An earlier analysis of 587 of the donors used high-throughput TCR beta sequencing to judge whether each TCR beta V gene segment behaved as functional or pseudogenic. Donor age, sex, ethnicity and CMV serostatus were collected together with the repertoire data. In a later genetic analysis, genome-wide SNP genotypes for about three fifths of the roughly 670 donors were used, and that subset was treated as a discovery cohort. Every repertoire in the discovery cohort had been generated on one and the same sequencing platform. HLA typing covered class I and class II loci at four-digit resolution. Typing coverage differed by locus: A, B, C, DRB1 and DQB1 were typed in roughly 620-630 donors, DQA1 in about 510, DPA1 in nearly 610, and DPB1 in 450 to 480. Five DR-DQ haplotypes were handled as single units for association and clustering because linkage in the cohort was strong. On average, around 230,000 unique TCR beta nucleotide sequences were sequenced per donor among a few hundred genotyped donors of the cohort, with roughly 18% of those sequences being non-productive. Here is what the overall study found, with its caveats: It was suggested by the authors that the approach could potentially be generalized to other disease states and immunological phenotypes. Because counts were too low, seventeen rarely observed V segments, including chromosome 9 orphons, were excluded from the earlier analysis of 587 of the donors. While some public TCRs were present in many individuals, most TCR sequences turned up only very rarely across donors. Three of the identified cytomegalovirus-associated TCR beta chains were confirmed in vitro to be specific for cytomegalovirus antigens. When HLA alleles, especially DR and DQ, strongly co-occurred, attributing TCR associations to individual alleles was difficult. Cytomegalovirus status was reported to be diagnosed by the classifier with high specificity and sensitivity in both the original and validation cohorts. A further reported finding was that TCR beta sequences accurately predicted the HLA-A and HLA-B alleles for most subjects in the first cohort. In a later analysis, around 15,000 TCR beta sequences were associated with specific HLA alleles at a false discovery rate of 0.05. Immune exposure information for the cohort was limited to CMV serostatus. Sequencing depth was assumed to be roughly uniform across donors in the presence/absence analyses, though that assumption may not hold. Compared with the approximately 710-donor mean, donors in an Asian-associated ancestry cluster had fewer N-insertions in productive TCRs, according to a later genetic analysis. A later genetic analysis associated a missense DCLRE1C variant with V-gene and J-gene trimming of TCR beta chains, and an independent cohort replicated the association. A cluster of highly shared sequence variants was judged likely to represent a technical artifact of the sequencing pipeline. According to a later analysis, parvovirus B19, influenza, CMV and Epstein-Barr virus appeared linked to several top co-occurrence clusters. Linkage disequilibrium might explain the correlated functional status among segregating V segments, but an unknown experimental factor could not be excluded. A total of 164 TCR beta chains were listed by the study as associated with cytomegalovirus. Because HLA typing was unavailable for some donors at each locus, only the typed subset was used in association tests. Some IMGT-functional V segments, including TRBV6-2 and TRBV6-3, could not be told apart with the 87-base-pair reads, so those segments were excluded. In this cohort, only TCR beta chains were sequenced, and detectable features were limited by the absence of alpha or paired-chain data. According to a later analysis, TCR association rates differed among HLA loci, with DRB1 alleles showing the most associated TCRs and HLA-C alleles showing the fewest. Most CMV-associated TCR beta chains appeared to be HLA-restricted in a later analysis, and the HLA associations seemed to be driven largely by CMV exposure. Broadly in line with IMGT annotations, most TCR beta V segments showed up in productive rearrangements about 87% or about 30% of the time in an earlier analysis of 587 of the donors. In a later analysis, HLA-associated TCR beta chains were found to be more clonally expanded and to have lower generation probabilities than equally common non-associated chains.

The germline V end is reduced by 2 bases and the J end by 6 bases; junction bases left unmatched: 16. CDR1 is given as SNHLY and CDR2 as FYNNEI, both from the germline V gene. Including the terminal cysteine and phenylalanine, the CDR3 comprises 18 residues. Here the CDR3 DNA is all that survives: 54 bases in frame from base 1. A remark on this clone: The antigen this receptor binds is unknown. Base qualities are missing; no much larger clone stands one base away.

Receptor libraries were prepared by the immunoSEQ multiplex PCR assay. The multiplex PCR relied on a mix of 60 forward primers for TCR Vbeta segments and 13 reverse primers for TCR Jbeta segments. The CDR3 region of rearranged TCR beta genes was amplified from genomic DNA by a multiplex PCR assay. The amplified TCR beta libraries were sequenced on the Illumina HiSeq System as 87-base-pair reads. The source study handled its data this way. A later analysis tallied 75 million to 85 million unique TCR beta chains across the 666 repertoires, and some 10 million of those chains were shared by two or more donors. Raw reads were error-corrected and collapsed into unique sequences by a nearest-neighbor algorithm in which closely related sequences were merged to remove PCR and sequencing errors. CDR3 sequences were aligned to IMGT reference sequences to assign V, D and J gene segments. For a sequence to be retained, a match of at least six nucleotides was required to both a V gene segment and a J gene segment. Rearrangements were classified as productive when the CDR3 lacked stop codons and remained in frame with V and J, and all other rearrangements were classified as non-productive. CDR3 was defined by IMGT convention, running from the second conserved V-encoded cysteine to the conserved J-encoded phenylalanine. In an earlier analysis of just under 600 of the donors, sequences lacking an unambiguous match to a single V gene segment were excluded. In an earlier analysis of 587 of the donors, V segments were called functional above 56.7% productive rearrangements and were called segregating when the between-donor standard deviation exceeded 5%. A statistical classification framework was developed to diagnose cytomegalovirus status using the catalog of TCR beta chain sequences. In a later analysis, V and J genes were assigned by comparing TCR nucleotide sequences against IMGT/GENE-DB human TR gene sequences. The TCRdist pipeline was used in a later analysis to assign CDR3 sequences and most-parsimonious VDJ recombination scenarios. In a later analysis, every TCR beta chain was defined by the combination of its CDR3 amino acid sequence and its V-gene family, and reads without a unique V-gene family were dropped. A later analysis removed 500 to 600 highly shared, low-generation-probability nucleotide sequences to deal with suspected cross-contamination and a sequencing artifact. For each public chain, a later analysis derived a clonal expansion index from normalized ranks of inferred template counts within each repertoire. Generation probabilities in a later analysis came from a VDJ recombination model fitted to out-of-frame rearrangements, and those results were checked against IGoR. In a later analysis, hypergeometric tests were used to score TCR-TCR, TCR-HLA and TCR-CMV co-occurrence, with a repertoire-size bias correction applied to TCR pairs. In a later analysis, false discovery rates were estimated by permuting HLA or CMV assignments 20 times. In a later analysis, co-occurring TCRs were grouped with DBSCAN, and TCRdist sequence similarity was added when clustering was performed within HLA-allele-positive subsets. Repertoires with fewer than 30,000 or more than 120,000 public chains, plus five repertoires with anomalous nucleotide sharing, were excluded from co-occurrence clustering. This immuneACCESS table, as held by TCRdb, lists in-frame sequences with V and J called but not all clones. Of the missing ones, under half trace to an unresolved V gene in checked studies; the others have no known cause. V and J calls and clone size follow that table, whereas D and trimming were derived from the DNA. The sample has roughly 130,000 clones on record, around 83% of them singletons. About 0.94% of the sample is taken by the ten largest.

The cohort was made up of about 610 healthy bone marrow donors. All cohort members were sampled while nominally healthy, although unrecorded immune exposures were likely present. Of the 700 or so cohort members, nearly 300 had a positive CMV serostatus and about 350 had a negative one, while no CMV serostatus was recorded for the donor. A peripheral blood sample was collected from each donor, and TCR beta sequencing was performed on peripheral blood mononuclear cells. Genomic DNA extraction from the blood cell samples was performed with the Qiagen DNeasy Blood Extraction Kit. This receptor was identified in a human donor in good health. The sequence joins TRBV2 to TRBJ2-1; TRBD1 agrees with 7 junctional bases. The sample was PBMCs. The DNA reads as follows: TGTGCCAGCAGTGAACCGCCCTTCCGGGACAGCTTACCCAATGAGCAGTTCTTC. The resulting protein is CASSEPPFRDSLPNEQFF.